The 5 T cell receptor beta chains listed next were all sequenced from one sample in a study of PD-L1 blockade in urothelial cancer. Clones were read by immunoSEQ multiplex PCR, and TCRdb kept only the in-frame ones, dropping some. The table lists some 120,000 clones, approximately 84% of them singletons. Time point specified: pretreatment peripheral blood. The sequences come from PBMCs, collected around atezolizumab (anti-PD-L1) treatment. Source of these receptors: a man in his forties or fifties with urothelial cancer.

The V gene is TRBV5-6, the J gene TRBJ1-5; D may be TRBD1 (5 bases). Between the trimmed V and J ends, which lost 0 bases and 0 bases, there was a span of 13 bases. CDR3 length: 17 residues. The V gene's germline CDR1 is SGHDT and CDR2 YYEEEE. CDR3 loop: CASSLGRGENSNQPQHF. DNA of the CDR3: TGTGCCAGCAGCTTGGGACGGGGGGAAAATAGCAATCAGCCCCAGCATTTT.

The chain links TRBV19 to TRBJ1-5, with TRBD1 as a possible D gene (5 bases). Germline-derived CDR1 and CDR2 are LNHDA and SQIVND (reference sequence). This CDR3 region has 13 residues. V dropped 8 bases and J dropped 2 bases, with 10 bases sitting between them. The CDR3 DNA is TGTGCCAGTTCCGGGACTGGCAATCAGCCCCAGCATTTT. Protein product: CASSGTGNQPQHF.

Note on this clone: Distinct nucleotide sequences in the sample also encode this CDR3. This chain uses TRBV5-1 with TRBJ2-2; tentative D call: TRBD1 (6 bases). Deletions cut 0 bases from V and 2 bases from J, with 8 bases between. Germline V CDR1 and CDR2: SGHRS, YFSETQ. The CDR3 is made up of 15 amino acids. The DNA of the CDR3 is TGCGCCAGCAGCTTGGGGACAGCTAACACCGGGGAGCTGTTTTTT. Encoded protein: CASSLGTANTGELFF.

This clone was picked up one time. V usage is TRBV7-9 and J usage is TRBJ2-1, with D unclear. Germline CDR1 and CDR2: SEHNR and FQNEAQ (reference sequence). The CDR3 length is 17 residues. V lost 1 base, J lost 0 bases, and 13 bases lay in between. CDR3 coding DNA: TGTGCCAGCAGCTTAGTGCTTAGCCGAGACTCCTACAATGAGCAGTTCTTC. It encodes CASSLVLSRDSYNEQFF.

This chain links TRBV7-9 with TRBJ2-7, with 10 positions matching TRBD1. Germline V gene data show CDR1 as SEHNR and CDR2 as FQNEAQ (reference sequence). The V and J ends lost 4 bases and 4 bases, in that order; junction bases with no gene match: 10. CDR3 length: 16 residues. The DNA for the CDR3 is TGTGCCAGCAGCTCCAGCACCGGGACAGGGGCGTACGAGCAGTACTTC. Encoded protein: CASSSSTGTGAYEQYF.